Listed below are T cell receptor beta chains from one sample, sequenced in a study of blood T cells in healthy people across ages. A single record per CDR3 protein comes from TCRdb applying MiXCR to the 5' RACE reads. The table includes about 780,000 distinct CDR3 sequences, 35% to 50% detected once. Sequencing was done on a sample of blood. These receptors were collected from an elderly man in good health. CDR3s include the opening cysteine and the closing phenylalanine or tryptophan. Each record gives: J gene, V gene, CDR3 length, clone size, D gene, CDR3 protein, CDR3 DNA. D genes are given only for firm matches. Where a row states a size, it is once, few, many or the class of an expanded clone; other rows omit it.

J gene: TRBJ2-3; V gene: TRBV7-2; CDR3 length: 15; clone size: few; D gene: .; CDR3 protein: CASSLEYRVADTQYF; CDR3 DNA: TGTGCCAGCAGCTTGGAGTACAGGGTGGCAGATACGCAGTATTTT
J gene: TRBJ2-7; V gene: TRBV29-1; CDR3 length: 13; clone size: few; D gene: .; CDR3 protein: CSVDSQGGYEQYF; CDR3 DNA: TGCAGCGTTGATTCGCAGGGTGGGTACGAGCAGTACTTC
J gene: TRBJ1-1; V gene: TRBV5-5; CDR3 length: 13; clone size: .; D gene: .; CDR3 protein: CASSPWRDTEAFF; CDR3 DNA: TGTGCCAGCAGCCCCTGGAGAGACACTGAAGCTTTCTTT
J gene: TRBJ2-5; V gene: TRBV12-3/TRBV12-4; CDR3 length: 14; clone size: .; D gene: .; CDR3 protein: CASMLEHVGETQYF; CDR3 DNA: TGTGCCAGCATGCTCGAGCACGTGGGGGAGACCCAGTACTTC
J gene: TRBJ2-3; V gene: TRBV7-9; CDR3 length: 15; clone size: few; D gene: TRBD2; CDR3 protein: CASSALAGAADTQYF; CDR3 DNA: TGTGCCAGCAGCGCCCTAGCGGGAGCGGCAGATACGCAGTATTTT
J gene: TRBJ2-5; V gene: TRBV15; CDR3 length: 14; clone size: few; D gene: .; CDR3 protein: CATSIAGTGETQYF; CDR3 DNA: TGTGCCACCAGTATCGCCGGAACAGGCGAGACCCAGTACTTC
J gene: TRBJ2-2; V gene: TRBV5-1; CDR3 length: 16; clone size: .; D gene: TRBD2; CDR3 protein: CASSLSSGRATGELFF; CDR3 DNA: TGCGCCAGCAGCTTGTCTAGCGGGAGGGCCACCGGGGAGCTGTTTTTT
J gene: TRBJ2-1; V gene: TRBV3-1; CDR3 length: 14; clone size: .; D gene: .; CDR3 protein: CASSQGWDQLAQFF; CDR3 DNA: TGTGCCAGCAGCCAAGGTTGGGACCAACTTGCGCAGTTCTTC
J gene: TRBJ2-7; V gene: TRBV12-3/TRBV12-4; CDR3 length: 14; clone size: .; D gene: .; CDR3 protein: CASSADGVAYEQYF; CDR3 DNA: TGTGCCAGCAGTGCAGACGGAGTAGCCTACGAGCAGTACTTC
J gene: TRBJ2-7; V gene: TRBV29-1; CDR3 length: 15; clone size: .; D gene: .; CDR3 protein: CSVGRGPPSQDEQYF; CDR3 DNA: TGCAGCGTTGGACGGGGCCCCCCTAGTCAGGACGAGCAGTACTTC
J gene: TRBJ2-7; V gene: TRBV20-1; CDR3 length: 12; clone size: .; D gene: TRBD1; CDR3 protein: CSAKTTGNEQYF; CDR3 DNA: TGCAGTGCTAAAACGACAGGGAACGAGCAGTACTTC
J gene: TRBJ2-1; V gene: TRBV7-3; CDR3 length: 15; clone size: .; D gene: TRBD2; CDR3 protein: CASSLVLAEYNEQFF; CDR3 DNA: TGTGCCAGCAGCTTAGTACTAGCGGAGTACAATGAGCAGTTCTTC
J gene: TRBJ2-5; V gene: TRBV7-2; CDR3 length: 15; clone size: many; D gene: TRBD2; CDR3 protein: CASSLAGGPGETQYF; CDR3 DNA: TGTGCCAGCAGCTTAGCGGGAGGGCCGGGTGAGACCCAGTACTTC
J gene: TRBJ1-2; V gene: TRBV9; CDR3 length: 16; clone size: once; D gene: .; CDR3 protein: CASSEKTGGMSDGYTF; CDR3 DNA: TGTGCCAGCAGCGAGAAAACGGGGGGCATGTCGGATGGCTACACCTTC
J gene: TRBJ1-5; V gene: TRBV6-5; CDR3 length: 13; clone size: .; D gene: .; CDR3 protein: CASSQGGRSTQHF; CDR3 DNA: TGTGCCAGCAGCCAAGGAGGCCGCTCGACCCAGCATTTT
J gene: TRBJ1-5; V gene: TRBV6-1; CDR3 length: 15; clone size: .; D gene: .; CDR3 protein: CASSEASSSNQPQHF; CDR3 DNA: TGTGCCAGCAGTGAAGCGAGCAGTAGCAATCAGCCCCAGCATTTT
J gene: TRBJ1-1; V gene: TRBV20-1; CDR3 length: 13; clone size: .; D gene: .; CDR3 protein: CSAREGRNTEAFF; CDR3 DNA: TGCAGTGCTAGAGAAGGCCGGAACACTGAAGCTTTCTTT
J gene: TRBJ2-6; V gene: TRBV5-1; CDR3 length: 15; clone size: once; D gene: .; CDR3 protein: CTSTDLPSGANVPTF; CDR3 DNA: TGCACCAGCACTGACCTCCCGTCTGGGGCCAACGTCCCGACTTTC
J gene: TRBJ1-2; V gene: TRBV7-3; CDR3 length: 14; clone size: many; D gene: .; CDR3 protein: CASSLTDSIYGYTF; CDR3 DNA: TGTGCCAGCAGCTTAACGGACAGTATCTATGGCTACACCTTC
J gene: TRBJ2-5; V gene: TRBV9; CDR3 length: 14; clone size: few; D gene: .; CDR3 protein: CASSTRTGSETQYF; CDR3 DNA: TGTGCCAGCAGCACCAGGACTGGGTCAGAGACCCAGTACTTC
J gene: TRBJ1-1; V gene: TRBV12-3/TRBV12-4; CDR3 length: 13; clone size: .; D gene: .; CDR3 protein: CASSLQANTEAFF; CDR3 DNA: TGTGCCAGCAGTTTACAGGCGAACACTGAAGCTTTCTTT
J gene: TRBJ2-5; V gene: TRBV7-8; CDR3 length: 11; clone size: few; D gene: .; CDR3 protein: CASSVVETQYF; CDR3 DNA: TGTGCCAGCAGCGTAGTGGAGACCCAGTACTTC
J gene: TRBJ2-1; V gene: TRBV12-3/TRBV12-4; CDR3 length: 16; clone size: .; D gene: TRBD1; CDR3 protein: CASSMPGQGAKDEQFF; CDR3 DNA: TGTGCCAGCAGTATGCCGGGACAGGGGGCTAAGGATGAGCAGTTCTTC
J gene: TRBJ1-2; V gene: TRBV27; CDR3 length: 16; clone size: .; D gene: TRBD1; CDR3 protein: CASSLSMEGAWYGYTF; CDR3 DNA: TGTGCCAGCAGTTTATCGATGGAGGGGGCATGGTATGGCTACACCTTC
J gene: TRBJ1-1; V gene: TRBV27; CDR3 length: 15; clone size: .; D gene: TRBD1; CDR3 protein: CASSFSGTGYTEAFF; CDR3 DNA: TGTGCCAGCAGTTTTTCCGGGACAGGGTATACTGAAGCTTTCTTT
J gene: TRBJ1-2; V gene: TRBV4-3; CDR3 length: 14; clone size: .; D gene: .; CDR3 protein: CASSPGRNNYGYTF; CDR3 DNA: TGCGCCAGCAGCCCCGGACGTAATAACTATGGCTACACCTTC
J gene: TRBJ1-5; V gene: TRBV10-3; CDR3 length: 13; clone size: .; D gene: .; CDR3 protein: CAISETVGQPQHF; CDR3 DNA: TGTGCCATCAGTGAGACAGTCGGTCAGCCCCAGCATTTT
J gene: TRBJ2-2; V gene: TRBV12-3/TRBV12-4; CDR3 length: 15; clone size: .; D gene: TRBD1; CDR3 protein: CASSIGQGFPGELFF; CDR3 DNA: TGTGCCAGCAGTATCGGACAGGGGTTCCCCGGGGAGCTGTTTTTT
J gene: TRBJ1-1; V gene: TRBV29-1; CDR3 length: 13; clone size: .; D gene: .; CDR3 protein: CSVRGQMNTEAFF; CDR3 DNA: TGCAGCGTGCGCGGACAGATGAACACTGAAGCTTTCTTT
J gene: TRBJ2-2; V gene: TRBV7-7; CDR3 length: 16; clone size: few; D gene: TRBD2; CDR3 protein: CASRSSPGGNTGELFF; CDR3 DNA: TGTGCTAGCAGATCATCCCCGGGAGGGAATACCGGGGAGCTGTTTTTT
J gene: TRBJ2-7; V gene: TRBV7-8; CDR3 length: 15; clone size: many; D gene: .; CDR3 protein: CASSSRWAEAYEQYF; CDR3 DNA: TGTGCCAGCAGCTCCCGGTGGGCAGAGGCCTACGAGCAGTACTTC
J gene: TRBJ1-1; V gene: TRBV12-3/TRBV12-4; CDR3 length: 13; clone size: few; D gene: .; CDR3 protein: CASSLYRDTEAFF; CDR3 DNA: TGTGCCAGCAGTTTATACAGGGATACTGAAGCTTTCTTT
J gene: TRBJ2-1; V gene: TRBV7-3; CDR3 length: 16; clone size: many; D gene: .; CDR3 protein: CASSVTGAVVHNEQFF; CDR3 DNA: TGTGCCAGCAGCGTTACGGGGGCGGTAGTCCACAATGAGCAGTTCTTC
J gene: TRBJ2-1; V gene: TRBV20-1; CDR3 length: 13; clone size: few; D gene: TRBD2; CDR3 protein: CSVNSLAGDEQFF; CDR3 DNA: TGCAGTGTTAATAGTCTAGCGGGTGATGAGCAGTTCTTC
J gene: TRBJ2-3; V gene: TRBV5-1; CDR3 length: 16; clone size: .; D gene: .; CDR3 protein: CASSLESYEMSDTQYF; CDR3 DNA: TGCGCCAGCAGCTTGGAATCTTACGAGATGTCAGATACGCAGTATTTT
J gene: TRBJ1-4; V gene: TRBV2; CDR3 length: 14; clone size: .; D gene: TRBD1; CDR3 protein: CATRQGGLFEKLFF; CDR3 DNA: TGTGCCACTCGACAAGGGGGCCTCTTTGAAAAACTGTTTTTT
J gene: TRBJ2-7; V gene: TRBV9; CDR3 length: 14; clone size: once; D gene: .; CDR3 protein: CASSLGLPGDEQYF; CDR3 DNA: TGTGCCAGCAGCCTCGGACTCCCGGGGGACGAGCAGTACTTC
J gene: TRBJ2-1; V gene: TRBV24-1; CDR3 length: 12; clone size: few; D gene: .; CDR3 protein: CATSLSATEQFF; CDR3 DNA: TGTGCCACCAGTTTGTCAGCAACTGAGCAGTTCTTC
J gene: TRBJ2-2; V gene: TRBV11-2; CDR3 length: 11; clone size: few; D gene: .; CDR3 protein: CASQNTGELFF; CDR3 DNA: TGTGCCAGCCAGAACACCGGGGAGCTGTTTTTT
J gene: TRBJ2-5; V gene: TRBV7-9; CDR3 length: 16; clone size: few; D gene: .; CDR3 protein: CASSPPRTDDQETQYF; CDR3 DNA: TGTGCCAGCAGCCCACCCCGGACAGATGATCAAGAGACCCAGTACTTC